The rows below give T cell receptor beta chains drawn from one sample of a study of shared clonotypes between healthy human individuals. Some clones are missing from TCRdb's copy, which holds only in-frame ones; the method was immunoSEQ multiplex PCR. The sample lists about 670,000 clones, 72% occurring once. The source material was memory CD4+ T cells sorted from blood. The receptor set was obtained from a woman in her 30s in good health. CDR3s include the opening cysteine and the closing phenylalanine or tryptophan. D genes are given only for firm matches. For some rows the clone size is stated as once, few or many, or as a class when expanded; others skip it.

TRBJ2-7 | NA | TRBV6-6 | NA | TGTGCCAGCAGTTACGAGACCCCCTACGAGCAGTACTTC | CASSYETPYEQYF
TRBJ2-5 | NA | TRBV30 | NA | TGTGCCTGGAATCTAGCGCTTCAAGAGACCCAGTACTTC | CAWNLALQETQYF
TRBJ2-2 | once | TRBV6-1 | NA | TGTGCCACCATTAGGGACGTCGGGGAGCTGTTTTTT | CATIRDVGELFF
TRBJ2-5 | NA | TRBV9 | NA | TGTGCCAGCAGCCCAAGGGGGGGAGAGACCCAGTACTTC | CASSPRGGETQYF
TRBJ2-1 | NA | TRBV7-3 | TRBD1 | TGTGCCAGCAGCACGGACAGGGGACAATACAATGAGCAGTTCTTC | CASSTDRGQYNEQFF
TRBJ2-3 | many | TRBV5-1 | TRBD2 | TGCGCCAGCAGCCTATTGGGACTAGCGGGAGCAGATACGCAGTATTTT | CASSLLGLAGADTQYF
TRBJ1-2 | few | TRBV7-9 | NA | TGTGCCAGCAGCGACTTGGGTCCCGGAGGCTACACCTTC | CASSDLGPGGYTF
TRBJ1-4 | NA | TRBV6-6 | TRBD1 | TGTGCCAGCAGTAAGACCGGGACAGAAAATGAAAAACTGTTTTTT | CASSKTGTENEKLFF
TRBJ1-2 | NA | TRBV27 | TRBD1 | TGTGCCAGCAGAATCGACAGGGGGACGAATCTTGGCTACACCTTC | CASRIDRGTNLGYTF
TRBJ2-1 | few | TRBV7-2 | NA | TGTGCCAGCAGCCCTGAGTGGGCTAGAAAGTTCTTC | CASSPEWARKFF
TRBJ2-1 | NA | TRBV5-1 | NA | TGCGCCAGCAGCTTGGCCGACCCAGGGACAAATGAGCAGTTCTTC | CASSLADPGTNEQFF
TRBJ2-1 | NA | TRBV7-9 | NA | TGTGCCAGCAGCTCCCAGATGTACAATGAGCAGTTCTTC | CASSSQMYNEQFF
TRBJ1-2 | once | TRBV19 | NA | TGTGCCAGTAGTATGGCCGGTCCTTACTATGGCTACACCTTC | CASSMAGPYYGYTF
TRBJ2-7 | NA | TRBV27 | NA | TGTGCCAGCAGTTTGCTCAATGACTACGAGCAGTACTTC | CASSLLNDYEQYF
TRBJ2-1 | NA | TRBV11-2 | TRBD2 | TGTGCCAGCAGCTTTGCGGGAGGGTTGACTGAGCAGTTCTTC | CASSFAGGLTEQFF
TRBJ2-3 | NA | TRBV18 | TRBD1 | TGTGCCAGCTCACCGGACAGGGTTCAAGATACGCAGTATTTT | CASSPDRVQDTQYF
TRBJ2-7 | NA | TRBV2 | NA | TGTGCCAGCAGTGAAATGAGGCGAGGTTACGAGCAGTACTTC | CASSEMRRGYEQYF
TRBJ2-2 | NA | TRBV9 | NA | TGTGCCAGCAGCGTAGATGGGAGTCTTTACTCTGGGGAGCTGTTTTTT | CASSVDGSLYSGELFF
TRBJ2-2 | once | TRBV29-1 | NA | TGCAGCGCAAGCCGGGACTTTTCCATAACCGGGGAGCTGTTTTTT | CSASRDFSITGELFF
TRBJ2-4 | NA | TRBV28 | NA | TGTGCCGTTCGGGCCCCTGGCGGGAAGATAGCCGGTTTATCCAAAAACATTCAGTACTTC | CAVRAPGGKIAGLSKNIQYF
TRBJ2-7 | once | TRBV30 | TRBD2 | TGTGCCTGGAGTGTATTCAATAGCGGGGAAGAGCAGTACTTC | CAWSVFNSGEEQYF
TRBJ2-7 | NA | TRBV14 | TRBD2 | TGTGCCAGCAGCCACACCCGCCTAAACAGGGGATGGGCGGGAGGGCCGTGGATCCGCGAGCAGTACTTC | CASSHTRLNRGWAGGPWIREQYF
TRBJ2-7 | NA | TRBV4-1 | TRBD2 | TGCGCCAGCAGCCAGGGGATACTAGCGGGAGTCTTTTACGAGCAGTACTTC | CASSQGILAGVFYEQYF
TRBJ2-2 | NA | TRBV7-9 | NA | TGTGCCAGCAGCTTAGTCAACATCGCCGGGGAGCTGTTTTTT | CASSLVNIAGELFF
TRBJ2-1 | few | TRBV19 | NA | TGTGCCAGTAGGCTGGTGCCCACCTTGAACAATGAGCAGTTCTTC | CASRLVPTLNNEQFF
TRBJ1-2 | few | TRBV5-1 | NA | TGCGCCAGCAGCTTGGGTGAACAGGGTCTTAGCGGCTACACCTTC | CASSLGEQGLSGYTF
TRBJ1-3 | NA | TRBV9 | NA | TGTGCCAGCAGCGTACACTACTCTGGAAACACCATATATTTT | CASSVHYSGNTIYF
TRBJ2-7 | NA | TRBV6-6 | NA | TGTGCCAGCAGTTCGACGATAGGTGGAACGGGTGAGCAGTACTTC | CASSSTIGGTGEQYF
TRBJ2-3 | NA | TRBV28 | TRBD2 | TGTGCCAGCAGTGCGACTAGCGATTTCACAGATACGCAGTATTTT | CASSATSDFTDTQYF
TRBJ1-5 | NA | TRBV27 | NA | TGTGCCAGCAGATCTACCACGCAGGGCTTATACCAGCCCCAGCATTTT | CASRSTTQGLYQPQHF
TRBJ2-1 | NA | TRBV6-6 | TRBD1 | TGTGCCAGCAGTTACTCGGACAGGGTCAATGAGCAGTTCTTC | CASSYSDRVNEQFF
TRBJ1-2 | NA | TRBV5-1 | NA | TGCGCCAGCAGTTTGACAGACGATCTAGGCTACACCTTC | CASSLTDDLGYTF
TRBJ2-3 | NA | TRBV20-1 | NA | TGCAGTGCTAGAGGTCACGATACGCAGTATTTT | CSARGHDTQYF
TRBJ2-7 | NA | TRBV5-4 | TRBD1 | TGTGCCAGCAGCTTAACAGGGGACACCTACGAGCAGTACTTC | CASSLTGDTYEQYF
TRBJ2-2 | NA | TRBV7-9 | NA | TGTGCCAGCAGTTTGGGCGGCACGTGGACCGGGGAGCTGTTTTTT | CASSLGGTWTGELFF
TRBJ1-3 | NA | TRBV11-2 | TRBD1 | TGTGCCAGCAGCGGCTGGACAGGGTCAGGAAACACCATATATTTT | CASSGWTGSGNTIYF